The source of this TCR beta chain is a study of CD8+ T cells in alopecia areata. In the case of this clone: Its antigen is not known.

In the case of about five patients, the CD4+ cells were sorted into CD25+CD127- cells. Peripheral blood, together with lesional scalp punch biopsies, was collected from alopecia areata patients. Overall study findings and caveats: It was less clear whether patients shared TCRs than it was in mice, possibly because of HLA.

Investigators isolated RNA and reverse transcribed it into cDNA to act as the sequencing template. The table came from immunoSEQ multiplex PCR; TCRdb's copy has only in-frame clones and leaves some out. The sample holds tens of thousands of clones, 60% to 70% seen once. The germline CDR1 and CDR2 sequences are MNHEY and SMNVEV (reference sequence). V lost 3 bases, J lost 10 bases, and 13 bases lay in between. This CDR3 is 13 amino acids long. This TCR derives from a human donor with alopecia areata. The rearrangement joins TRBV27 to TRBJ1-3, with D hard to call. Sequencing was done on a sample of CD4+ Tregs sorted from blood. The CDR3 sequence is CASSLALGSTIYF. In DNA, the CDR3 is TGTGCCAGCAGTTTGGCCTTGGGAAGTACCATATATTTT.